A selection of T cell receptor beta chains follows, all from one sample in a study of T-cell memory formation after mild COVID-19. TCRdb analysed the 5' RACE reads with MiXCR anew, one entry per CDR3 protein. This sample has 290,000 or so distinct CDR3 sequences, with less than 20% found just once. The sequencing input was PBMCs or a T cell subset sorted from them (not recorded which). The origin of the receptors is a man aged 18 to 29 who had mild COVID-19 (a few samples of this study predate the infection). Cell type and time point are not known. The CDR3 runs from the conserved cysteine through the conserved F or W. The D gene is left open where the match is weak. Expanded clones are given a class, and other clones once, few, many or no size at all.

d_gene	v_gene	abundance	j_gene	CDR3aa	CDR3nt
NA	TRBV5-1	NA	TRBJ2-3	CASSAQTGSQDTQYF	TGCGCCAGCAGCGCACAAACAGGGTCCCAGGATACGCAGTATTTT
TRBD2	TRBV15	NA	TRBJ2-2	CATSRILAGSGELFF	TGTGCCACCAGCAGAATACTAGCGGGGTCCGGGGAGCTGTTTTTT
NA	TRBV28	NA	TRBJ2-1	CASSLSSGNEQFF	TGTGCCAGCAGTTTATCATCTGGTAATGAGCAGTTCTTC
NA	TRBV5-5	few	TRBJ2-7	CASSFLTTYEQYF	TGTGCCAGCAGCTTCCTGACCACCTACGAGCAGTACTTC
NA	TRBV3-1	NA	TRBJ2-5	CASASRSTQYF	TGTGCCAGCGCCTCACGGTCGACCCAGTACTTC
NA	TRBV7-9	NA	TRBJ1-6	CASSLALIGVLHF	TGTGCCAGCAGCTTAGCGCTCATTGGAGTCCTCCACTTT
NA	TRBV29-1	many	TRBJ2-4	CSVVTKRAKNIQYF	TGCAGCGTTGTAACTAAGAGAGCCAAAAACATTCAGTACTTC
NA	TRBV4-3	NA	TRBJ2-2	CASSQVNLETGELFF	TGCGCCAGCAGCCAAGTCAATCTGGAAACCGGGGAGCTGTTTTTT
NA	TRBV6-2/TRBV6-3	NA	TRBJ1-1	CASRIDRRGDTEAFF	TGTGCCAGCAGGATAGACCGGAGGGGAGACACTGAAGCTTTCTTT
NA	TRBV12-3/TRBV12-4	many	TRBJ1-1	CATAGGYGTEAFF	TGTGCCACCGCGGGGGGGTACGGCACTGAAGCTTTCTTT
NA	TRBV20-1	NA	TRBJ1-6	CSARAQGRSPLHF	TGCAGTGCTAGGGCGCAGGGGCGATCACCCCTCCACTTT
TRBD1	TRBV6-5	few	TRBJ1-4	CASRRTGGEKLFF	TGTGCCAGCAGGCGGACAGGGGGGGAAAAACTGTTTTTT
TRBD2	TRBV6-1	NA	TRBJ2-2	CALGTSGYTGELFF	TGTGCCCTTGGGACTAGCGGGTATACGGGGGAGCTGTTTTTT
NA	TRBV4-3	NA	TRBJ2-3	CASSQERGNTDTQYF	TGCGCCAGCAGCCAAGAGCGAGGAAACACAGATACGCAGTATTTT
NA	TRBV19	NA	TRBJ2-3	CASSGSRGARGDTQYF	TGTGCCAGTAGTGGGTCTCGAGGGGCACGGGGAGATACGCAGTATTTT
NA	TRBV7-2	NA	TRBJ2-3	CASSPRGILGTDTQYF	TGTGCCAGCAGCCCAAGAGGGATTCTCGGCACAGATACGCAGTATTTT
NA	TRBV28	few	TRBJ1-5	CASRPFGVSNQPQHF	TGTGCCAGCAGACCCTTCGGGGTTAGCAATCAGCCCCAGCATTTT
NA	TRBV2	few	TRBJ2-5	CASSPRTGPGAQYF	TGTGCCAGCAGCCCCCGGACGGGACCCGGGGCCCAGTACTTC
NA	TRBV6-2/TRBV6-3	few	TRBJ2-3	CASRGTSTDTQYF	TGTGCCAGCAGAGGAACTAGCACAGATACGCAGTATTTT
TRBD2	TRBV5-1	NA	TRBJ2-3	CASSLDGSGPSTDTQYF	TGCGCCAGCAGCTTGGATGGTAGCGGGCCTTCCACAGATACGCAGTATTTT
TRBD1	TRBV9	few	TRBJ2-3	CASSTSTGSKRTDTQYF	TGTGCCAGCAGCACCTCGACAGGGTCGAAACGCACAGATACGCAGTATTTT
NA	TRBV10-3	few	TRBJ1-5	CAISVGQINQPQHF	TGTGCCATCAGTGTGGGGCAGATCAATCAGCCCCAGCATTTT
TRBD1	TRBV4-3	many	TRBJ2-5	CASSQEGPPTGGWETQYF	TGCGCCAGCAGCCAAGAAGGGCCCCCGACAGGGGGCTGGGAGACCCAGTACTTC
NA	TRBV19	few	TRBJ1-6	CASSGRVGHSPLHF	TGTGCCAGTAGCGGACGGGTAGGTCATTCACCCCTCCACTTT
NA	TRBV12-3/TRBV12-4	NA	TRBJ2-2	CASSLRGSTGELFF	TGTGCCAGCAGTTTAAGGGGGTCCACCGGGGAGCTGTTTTTT
NA	TRBV5-1	NA	TRBJ1-6	CASRALLAPNSPLHF	TGCGCCAGCAGAGCCCTATTGGCGCCTAATTCACCCCTCCACTTT
TRBD1	TRBV6-2/TRBV6-3	NA	TRBJ2-6	CASSYSPGTGMFSTNVLTF	TGTGCCAGCAGTTACTCCCCCGGGACAGGGATGTTCAGTACCAACGTCCTGACTTTC
NA	TRBV7-2	many	TRBJ2-2	CASSLEVAGTGELFF	TGTGCCAGCAGCTTAGAGGTGGCGGGCACCGGGGAGCTGTTTTTT
NA	TRBV5-1	NA	TRBJ2-3	CASSLLSSRAFIDTQYF	TGCGCCAGCAGCTTGTTGTCTAGCAGGGCATTCATTGATACGCAGTATTTT
TRBD1	TRBV7-7	many	TRBJ1-1	CASRWDREGSGMNTEAFF	TGTGCTAGCAGATGGGACAGGGAGGGGAGCGGGATGAACACTGAAGCTTTCTTT